This note documents a single T cell receptor (beta chain) sequence. This specimen belongs to a study of blood T cell repertoires in COVID-19. The data were produced by immunoSEQ multiplex PCR, yet TCRdb's version contains in-frame clones alone and is incomplete. The sample has roughly 250,000 clones, around nine tenths seen once. Germline CDR1 ENHRY, CDR2 SYGVKD. This CDR3 has 15 amino acids. V was pared by 6 bases and J by 3 bases, with 4 bases of the junction left unmatched. The chain combines TRBV10-3 with TRBJ2-2; 10 nucleotides match TRBD2. The TCR comes from a woman in her thirties or forties who had recovered from COVID-19. Sequencing was done on a sample of peripheral blood. This CDR3 reads CAIRAGTSDTGELFF. The CDR3 nucleotides read TGTGCCATCAGAGCCGGGACTAGCGACACCGGGGAGCTGTTTTTT.